The 25 T cell receptor beta chains below all came from one sample that was sequenced in a study of T-cell memory formation after mild COVID-19. TCRdb ran MiXCR on the 5' RACE reads and lists one entry per CDR3 protein. The data show more than 350,000 distinct CDR3 sequences, with 16% seen just once and roughly 21% held by the top ten. The sequenced sample consisted of PBMCs or a T cell subset sorted from them (not recorded which). The receptors were gathered from a man aged 18-30 years who had mild COVID-19 (a few samples of this study predate the infection). Cell type and time point are not known.

The V call is TRBV7-9, the J call TRBJ1-6; tentative D call: TRBD1 (5 bases). This CDR3 has 16 amino acids. Trimming took 6 bases from V and 8 from J, leaving 20 bases between them. In germline, CDR1 is SEHNR, CDR2 FQNEAQ (reference sequence). This CDR3 is CASRSGRQGTYSPLHF. CDR3 nucleotides: TGTGCCAGCAGAAGCGGGCGGCAGGGAACATATTCACCCCTCCACTTT.

This clonotype was detected only a few times. The CDR3 sequence is CASSQGLLVTDTQYF. CDR3 DNA: TGTGCCAGCAGCCAAGGTTTGTTAGTCACAGATACGCAGTATTTT. This chain uses TRBV3-1 with TRBJ2-3; D is uncertain. V lost 1 base to trimming and J lost 2 bases, with 10 bases between them. CDR1 and CDR2 from the germline V gene are LGHDT and YNNKEL (reference sequence). The CDR3 totals 15 residues.

This clonotype was seen more than once but under ten times. This chain links TRBV4-3 with TRBJ1-1; D unclear. This CDR3 has 15 residues. The V and J ends lost 1 base and 4 bases respectively, with 13 bases between them. From germline, CDR1 is LGHNA and CDR2 YSLEER. In DNA, the CDR3 is TGCGCCAGCAGCCAAGGGGTAAGGGCGAGCACTGAAGCTTTCTTT. Residues: CASSQGVRASTEAFF.

This clonotype was detected only a few times. The chain links TRBV10-1 to TRBJ2-1, with D possibly being TRBD1 or TRBD2 (6 bases each). Germline CDR1 is WNHNN and CDR2 is SYGVQD (reference sequence). The CDR3 totals 16 residues. V was pared by 6 bases and J by 9 bases, with 24 bases between. The CDR3 nucleotides read TGCGCCAGCAGCGTATCCCCTTTGGTAGGGGGGATTGAGCAGTTCTTC. Encoded protein: CASSVSPLVGGIEQFF.

Only a few counts were recorded for this clonotype. The chain is built from TRBV6-5 and TRBJ2-2; weak D call: TRBD1 (6 bases). The CDR3 is made up of 15 amino acids. V lost 4 bases and J 4 bases, leaving 13 bases between the germline ends. Germline CDR1 is MNHEY and CDR2 is SVGAGI. CDR3 region: CASSSTGTPTGELFF. The CDR3 nucleotides read TGTGCCAGCAGTTCCACCGGGACACCCACCGGGGAGCTGTTTTTT.

V is TRBV4-3 and J is TRBJ1-2, with 7 bases fitting TRBD1. The CDR3 covers 14 residues. Germline CDR1 reads LGHNA; CDR2 reads YSLEER. Trimming removed 1 base from V and 6 bases from J; junction bases left unmatched: 5. This CDR3 reads CASSQVIRGHGYTF. DNA for the CDR3: TGCGCCAGCAGCCAAGTCATAAGGGGGCATGGCTACACCTTC.

This clonotype was picked up a small number of times. The V gene is TRBV12-3 or TRBV12-4, the J gene TRBJ2-1, with D possibly matching TRBD2 (5 bases). The CDR3 sequence is 15 residues long. The ends were cut back, 3 bases at V and 3 bases at J, with 12 bases in the middle. The CDR3 region is CASSFHRGIYNEQFF. In DNA, the CDR3 is TGTGCCAGCAGTTTCCATAGAGGGATCTACAATGAGCAGTTCTTC.

The chain employs TRBV4-1 and TRBJ2-1; TRBD1 is a possible D gene (5 bases). CDR1 and CDR2 (germline): MGHRA, YSYEKL. The V gene lost 1 base and the J gene lost 10 bases, with 14 bases spanning the gap. This CDR3 contains 14 residues. The DNA of the CDR3 is TGCGCCAGCAGCCAAGGAATACAGGCGAGAGAGCAGTTCTTC. It translates to CASSQGIQAREQFF.

This clonotype was counted between two and nine times. The V call is TRBV5-1, the J call TRBJ2-5; D is undetermined. Germline CDR1 is SGHRS and CDR2 is YFSETQ. The V and J ends lost 5 bases and 2 bases respectively, with 19 bases between them. The CDR3 has 16 residues. CDR3 sequence (DNA): TGCGCCAGCAGGGGGATCTATCTAAGGGAACAAGAGACCCAGTACTTC. Translating gives CASRGIYLREQETQYF.

V gene TRBV7-6 combines with J gene TRBJ2-1; weak D call: TRBD2 (5 bases). From germline, CDR1 is SGHVS and CDR2 FNYEAQ. The CDR3 length is 14 residues. Trimming took 3 bases from V and 7 from J, leaving 13 bases between them. The CDR3: CASSFGAAVNEQFF. Written as DNA, the CDR3 is TGTGCCAGCAGCTTCGGCGCAGCGGTTAATGAGCAGTTCTTC. Based on the CDR3 plus reference TRBV7-6 and TRBJ2-1, the full variable domain is GAGVSQSPRYKVTKRGQDVALRCDPISGHVSLYWYRQALGQGPEFLTYFNYEAQQDKSGLPNDRFSAERPEGSISTLTIQRTEQRDSAMYRCASSFGAAVNEQFFGPGTRLTVL.

The chain is built from TRBV6-1 and TRBJ2-2; TRBD1 agrees at 7 bases. Germline CDR1 is MNHNS and CDR2 is SASEGT. CDR3 length equals 14 residues. V trimming: 7 bases; J trimming: 7 bases; junction bases outside the gene matches: 9. This CDR3 reads CASTTGARVGELFF. The CDR3 DNA reads TGTGCCAGCACCACAGGGGCCCGGGTCGGGGAGCTGTTTTTT.

This clonotype was counted a few times. This chain links TRBV7-9 with TRBJ2-5; 8 nucleotides line up with TRBD1. The J segment lost 2 bases and the V segment lost 3 bases, leaving 8 bases of the junction unmatched. The germline gives CDR1 SEHNR, CDR2 FQNEAQ (reference sequence). The CDR3 extends over 16 amino acids. CDR3 sequence (DNA): TGTGCCAGCAGCTTTCTGACAGGGGCGACGCAAGAGACCCAGTACTTC. This codes for CASSFLTGATQETQYF.

The CDR3 DNA reads TGTGCCAGCAGCTTAGAGCCGGCGGGGTCGCACCAGCATTTT. Protein: CASSLEPAGSHQHF. V usage is TRBV7-2 and J usage is TRBJ1-5; D gene uncertain. Germline CDR1 SGHTA, CDR2 FQGNSA. The length of the CDR3 is 14 residues. Deletions cut 1 base from V and 12 bases from J, with 16 bases between.

V gene TRBV7-9 combines with J gene TRBJ2-3, with D possibly being TRBD1 or TRBD2 (6 bases each). Trimming left V 0 bases short and J 6 bases short, with 10 bases between. Germline CDR1 SEHNR, CDR2 FQNEAQ (reference sequence). The CDR3 covers 14 residues. The CDR3 sequence is CASSLAGGWDTQYF. The CDR3 DNA sequence: TGTGCCAGCAGCTTAGCGGGGGGCTGGGATACGCAGTATTTT.

The chain employs TRBV28 and TRBJ2-3; tentative D call: TRBD1 (6 bases). V was clipped by 5 bases and J by 4 bases, with 19 bases between them. CDR1 is MDHEN, CDR2 SYDVKM, per germline. The CDR3 is 16 amino acids. CDR3 in amino acids: CASSLGGEGVADTQYF. CDR3 bases: TGTGCCAGCAGTCTTGGGGGAGAGGGGGTGGCAGATACGCAGTATTTT.

The V gene is TRBV7-6, the J gene TRBJ2-1; D uncertain. Germline CDR1 reads SGHVS; CDR2 reads FNYEAQ. The CDR3 runs to 13 residues. Trimming left V 8 bases short and J 0 bases short, with 8 bases between. CDR3 DNA: TGTGCCAGCGGGCTAAGCTCCTACAATGAGCAGTTCTTC. Translated, it gives CASGLSSYNEQFF.

This clonotype was found many times. The gene calls are TRBV7-2 and TRBJ2-5; 8 bases fit TRBD1. Germline-derived CDR1 and CDR2 are SGHTA and FQGNSA. This CDR3 comprises 15 residues. J lost 5 bases, V lost 0 bases, and 5 bases had no gene match. The CDR3: CASSLAGTGGETQYF. In DNA, the CDR3 is TGTGCCAGCAGCTTAGCCGGGACAGGCGGGGAGACCCAGTACTTC.

This chain connects TRBV4-1 to TRBJ2-7; the D is unclear. Trimming left V 1 base short and J 3 bases short, with 10 bases between. CDR1 MGHRA and CDR2 YSYEKL come from the germline V gene. CDR3 length: 14 residues. This chain's CDR3 is CASSQVTVSYEQYF. The CDR3 bases are TGCGCCAGCAGCCAAGTCACAGTGAGCTACGAGCAGTACTTC.

Worth noting for this clonotype: An end of the junction does not agree with germline; a read error may underlie this. V and J are TRBV29-1 and TRBJ2-3; 8 nucleotides agree with TRBD2. The CDR3 length is 15 residues. The V gene's germline CDR1 is SQVTM and CDR2 ANQGSEA. CDR3 DNA: TGCAGCGTTGGCGTTAGCGGGGATGACGCAGATACGCAGTGTTTT. Encoded protein: CSVGVSGDDADTQCF.

The chain combines TRBV20-1 with TRBJ1-1; 7 nucleotides match TRBD1. The CDR3 loop spans 14 amino acids. Germline CDR1 and CDR2: DFQATT and SNEGSKA (reference sequence). J lost 5 bases, V lost 6 bases, and 12 bases had no gene match. The chain's CDR3 is CSAFSMDRRTEAFF. The CDR3 bases are TGCAGTGCCTTCTCTATGGACAGGAGGACTGAAGCTTTCTTT.

The rearrangement links TRBV7-2 to TRBJ2-2; D is unclear. Trimming removed 6 bases at V and 6 bases at J, with 8 bases between. Germline-derived CDR1 and CDR2 are SGHTA and FQGNSA. The length of the CDR3 is 12 residues. The CDR3 sequence: CASRKGSGELFF. CDR3 nucleotide sequence: TGTGCCAGCAGGAAGGGCTCCGGGGAGCTGTTTTTT.

There are a few counts of this clonotype. This chain uses TRBV6-2 or TRBV6-3 with TRBJ2-7; TRBD1 matches at 9 bases. After removal of 2 bases from V and 2 bases from J, the junction contained 7 bases not matched to a gene. Germline CDR1 MNHEY, CDR2 SVGEGT. The CDR3 runs 16 residues. In nucleotides, the CDR3 is TGTGCCAGCAGTTACCCATTGGGACAGGGAGCCTACGAGCAGTACTTC. This sequence encodes CASSYPLGQGAYEQYF.

V is TRBV29-1 and J is TRBJ1-2; 7 positions match TRBD1. CDR3 size: 13 residues. V lost 7 bases, J lost 4 bases, and 9 bases stayed unmatched. The germline V gene encodes CDR1 SQVTM and CDR2 ANQGSEA. CDR3 amino acids: CSAAGTALYGYTF. In DNA form, the CDR3 reads TGCAGCGCCGCCGGGACAGCACTCTATGGCTACACCTTC. Looking up the rest from reference TRBV29-1 and TRBJ1-2 gives the full variable domain: SAVISQKPSRDICQRGTSLTIQCQVDSQVTMMFWYRQQPGQSLTLIATANQGSEATYESGFVIDKFPISRPNLTFSTLTVSNMSPEDSSIYLCSAAGTALYGYTFGSGTRLTVV.

This chain links TRBV6-1 with TRBJ2-2, with D possibly matching TRBD1 (6 bases). The CDR3 totals 15 residues. Trimming removed 5 bases at V and 3 bases at J, with 13 bases between. Germline lookup yields CDR1 MNHNS and CDR2 SASEGT. In DNA form, the CDR3 reads TGTGCCAGCAGTAATCACAGGGTTCACACCGGGGAGCTGTTTTTT. Protein sequence: CASSNHRVHTGELFF.

This chain uses TRBV18 with TRBJ2-6; possibly TRBD1 for D (6 bases). Germline values: CDR1 KGHSH, CDR2 LQKENI. V was clipped by 2 bases and J by 1 base, with 18 bases between them. The CDR3 has 19 residues. This CDR3 reads CASSPKVTGTISGANVLTF. CDR3 coding DNA: TGTGCCAGCTCACCAAAAGTAACAGGGACCATTTCTGGGGCCAACGTCCTGACTTTC.